These T cell receptor beta chains were read from a single sample in a study of radiation and T cells in renal cell carcinoma. Some clones are missing from TCRdb's copy, which holds only in-frame ones; the method was immunoSEQ multiplex PCR. The table records 130,000 or so clones, approximately 87% of them present only once. The source was blood, collected from a patient whose treatment included radiotherapy and nephrectomy. These receptors came from a woman between 50 and 59 years old with renal cell carcinoma. CDR3s include the opening cysteine and the closing phenylalanine or tryptophan.

v_call,j_call,cdr3_aa
TRBV10-1,TRBJ2-3,CASSGGGLSDTQYF
TRBV10-1,TRBJ1-1,CASSPKTNTEAFF
TRBV10-3,TRBJ2-7,CAIRGTGVGYEQYF
TRBV19,TRBJ1-1,CASSIQSTEAFF
TRBV9,TRBJ2-5,CASSVGETETQYF
TRBV6-5,TRBJ1-6,CASSYSYNSPLHF
TRBV5-1,TRBJ2-2,CASSPNAADTGELFF
TRBV7-2,TRBJ1-2,CASSWTGGAGYGYTF
TRBV4-1,TRBJ1-5,CASSRTLGQPQHF
TRBV5-4,TRBJ1-2,CASSLEISRARGYTF
TRBV9,TRBJ1-1,CASSSQTGGTEAFF
TRBV28,TRBJ1-2,CATRRIYGYTF
TRBV5-1,TRBJ2-3,CASSWLLAGDRDTQYF
TRBV4-3,TRBJ2-1,CASSQQGAGEQFF
TRBV5-1,TRBJ2-1,CASSFASGSQNEQFF
TRBV19,TRBJ2-5,CASSMRVGAQQETQYF
TRBV18,TRBJ2-5,CASSQASGQETQYF
TRBV30,TRBJ2-1,CAWSRGWAGYNEQFF
TRBV29-1,TRBJ1-3,CSVVRRQVSGNTIYF
TRBV7-2,TRBJ2-6,CASSNDRVGANVLTF
TRBV5-6,TRBJ1-4,CASSLAARVEKLFF
TRBV7-9,TRBJ2-2,CASSFGGTNTGELFF
TRBV7-2,TRBJ1-4,CASTSGGTATNEKLFF
TRBV5-1,TRBJ1-2,CASSLSGTGTSGYTF
TRBV28,TRBJ2-7,CASKPGTGRHEQYF
TRBV5-6,TRBJ2-5,CASSLAPVAPLETQYF
TRBV28,TRBJ1-5,CASRLEWNQPQHF
TRBV6-6,TRBJ1-1,CASSLRETEAFF
TRBV30,TRBJ2-3,CAWTPGQGAWGLPFTDTQYF
TRBV7-3,TRBJ1-1,CASSLSRGDGEAFF
TRBV10-3,TRBJ1-6,CAISDYRGDSPLHF
TRBV5-1,TRBJ2-5,CASSRSPGDQETQYF
TRBV9,TRBJ2-3,CASSSQEDYPPDTQYF
TRBV6-1,TRBJ1-1,CASSETRFEAFF
TRBV19,TRBJ1-6,CASSIQGARPLHF
TRBV10-3,TRBJ2-4,CASRDGLAKNIQYF
TRBV18,TRBJ1-1,CASSPPTGNTEAFF
TRBV5-1,TRBJ1-2,CASSNGQSYGYTF
TRBV6-5,TRBJ1-3,CASSFTGAGNTIYF
TRBV10-1,TRBJ2-7,CASSEKLSPYEQYF
TRBV5-6,TRBJ2-2,CASSLAGGTTGELFF
TRBV6-5,TRBJ1-1,CASSYSGVPTEAFF
TRBV20-1,TRBJ2-7,CSATGFEEQYF
TRBV29-1,TRBJ1-2,CSVEGTANYGYTF
TRBV30,TRBJ2-5,CAWSLRGGVEETQYF
TRBV27,TRBJ1-2,CASSFEGAYLYGYTF
TRBV19,TRBJ1-2,CASSTTGYGYTF
TRBV5-6,TRBJ1-2,CASSFTADYGYTF
TRBV9,TRBJ2-5,CASSPSGGAWETQYF
TRBV30,TRBJ1-2,CAWSLSGELGYTF